This T cell receptor beta chain was recovered during a study of shared clonotypes between healthy human individuals. Looked up from germline, CDR1 is LGHNA and CDR2 is YNFKEQ. The CDR3 covers 14 residues. With 3 bases removed from V and 5 bases from J, the gap between germline ends came to 12 bases. Assay execution proceeded at the deep level. For each subset, genomic DNA was distributed in equal portions over several immunoSEQ plates. The method was immunoSEQ multiplex PCR; TCRdb's version includes in-frame clones alone and lacks a portion of them. Among about half a million clones listed, around 74% were seen once. With unsorted samples, genomic DNA was obtained from 100 million or so PBMCs.

The chain employs TRBV4-2 and TRBJ2-3; possible D gene TRBD2, 5 bases. The receptor comes from a woman between 40 and 50 years old in good health. Some clones in this sample may be carry-over from other donors' samples. What was sequenced was PBMCs. This CDR3 reads CASSQAGNLDTQYF. The CDR3 region has the DNA TGTGCCAGCAGCCAGGCCGGGAACCTAGATACGCAGTATTTT.